This T cell receptor (beta chain) was sequenced during a study of blood T cell repertoires in COVID-19. Study as a whole: Samples of COVID-19 (acute and convalescent) were obtained from the United States, Italy and Spain. T cells, B-cell-depleted T cells, or PBMCs supplied cDNA or gDNA.

This CDR3 is 18 amino acids long. Germline-derived CDR1 and CDR2 are SGHTA and FQGTGA. The V end was cut by 5 bases, the J end by 5 bases, with 25 bases between. The authors' processing: Quantification of nucleated cells was approximated via reference gene primer amplification. TCRdb's table, derived via immunoSEQ multiplex PCR, lists solely in-frame clones and lacks some. V and J calls and clone size are as listed in that table; D and trimming were resolved from the DNA. The sample shows approximately 200,000 clones, 80% to 90% of them seen only once. The chain has TRBV7-3 and TRBJ2-1, with D possibly matching TRBD2 (5 bases). The TCR originated in a woman of 80 years or more with acute or convalescent COVID-19. The sequenced sample consisted of peripheral blood. The CDR3 here is CASSPGPGGPPGNNEQFF. The CDR3 bases are TGTGCCAGCAGCCCCGGCCCCGGCGGGCCCCCCGGAAACAATGAGCAGTTCTTC.